This record looks at one T cell receptor beta chain sequence and its context. Its recognized antigen is unknown. No base quality information exists; no much larger clone differs at one position. The sample comes from a study of T cells in localized non-small cell lung cancer (dated by TCRdb to the early 2020s). Study-level background: T cell repertoires of approximately 250 early-stage NSCLC patients were analyzed, with tumors being compared against uninvolved tumor-adjacent lungs. The cohort consisted of 236 treatment-naive NSCLC patients whose localized lung tumors had been resected. Of the NSCLC patients, about 130 were male and about a hundred were female, and the mean age was about 69 years.

The investigation overall reported the following: Of the top 100 tumor clones, a median of roughly 53 were detected in paired uninvolved adjacent lung; 28 were also among that lung's top 100. Because the study design was exploratory, TCR variables were selected using unadjusted p-values without false-discovery rate correction. Uninvolved tumor-adjacent lung showed the highest T cell clonality, higher than tumor, which suggests more focused antigenic responses in the uninvolved tumor-adjacent lung. Higher T cell density in blood was associated with longer overall survival, whereas higher clonality in adjacent lung was associated with shorter survival. Because multi-region tumor sequencing was not done, intratumor heterogeneity could not be ruled out.

The immunoSEQ Assay was used to sequence TCR beta CDR3 regions from DNA. The source study handled its data this way. T cell density was computed as TCR beta template counts normalized to usable DNA estimated by amplifying housekeeping genes. The preseqR package was used to estimate richness by extrapolating to 400,000 templates for PBMC samples and to 120,000 templates for tissue samples. Clonality was defined by subtracting Pielou's evenness from one. To identify tissue-enriched TCRs, differential abundance testing was run on productive amino-acid clonotypes with a minimum total count of 5 and an alpha of 0.1. The Jaccard Index and the Morisita Overlap Index were used to measure how much the repertoires overlapped between compartments. GLIPH grouped TCR beta CDR3s together with public tetramer-defined viral CDR3s, and a viral motif had to include at least three viral sequences and show V-gene enrichment. TCRdb provides this immuneACCESS table in a form limited to in-frame rearrangements. Some clones are lacking; in checked studies, under half of them reflect an unresolved V gene, and why the rest are absent is not known. From that table come the V and J calls and clone size; the DNA was used to work out D and trimming. In this sample the table shows over 40,000 clones, approximately 90% of which occur a single time. The ten largest make up over 6% of the sample.

The CDR3 spans 16 residues, from the cysteine through the phenylalanine. Of all the DNA, just the CDR3 is kept, 48 bases in frame from base 1. The germline ends are 11 bases apart after V is trimmed by 1 base and J by 1 base. Reading the germline V gene (reference sequence) gives CDR1 LNHDA and CDR2 SQIVND. At diagnosis, peripheral blood, uninvolved tumor-adjacent lung and tumor were collected and stored as a combination of fresh-frozen and FFPE material. For TCR repertoire profiling, blood samples were analyzed as peripheral blood mononuclear cells. The sequenced sample was peripheral blood, obtained before any cancer treatment. The V and J segments used are TRBV19 and TRBJ2-1, and perhaps TRBD2 as D gene, on 7 matching bases. The sequence came from a woman between 18 and 49 years old with stage III lung adenocarcinoma. The bases read TGTGCCAGTAGTATAGCCGGGGGGCCGTCCTACAATGAGCAGTTCTTC. It translates as CASSIAGGPSYNEQFF.